This record covers a single T cell receptor (beta chain). This clonotype was recorded at least ten times. Which antigen it targets is not known. No much larger clone exists at a distance of one base, and base qualities are not known. The sample belongs to a study of human T cells and chemical hapten exposure (dated by TCRdb to about 2021). Background on the whole study: Libraries were pooled for sequencing, and per-sample TCR yields varied mainly because of small differences in library volumes within the pool. Peripheral blood TCR repertoire changes were tracked in vivo in alopecia patients during primary and secondary sensitization to the hapten diphenylcyclopropenone (DPC). Each blood RNA sample was used to sequence both TCR alpha and TCR beta chains. Paper-wide results and their limitations: The number of TCRs above 1 in 1000 frequency did not change with DPC sensitization; there was no evidence of global repertoire structure alterations. Repeated subsampling changed both the strength of the expansion versus patch-test correlation and the threshold at which the correlation became significant.

Total RNA was extracted from unfractionated whole blood collected in Tempus Blood RNA tubes. Four or five healthy volunteers were used as TCR sequencing controls and were bled at day 0, 2 weeks and 6 weeks. Libraries came from 5' RACE. The data were produced on an Illumina MiSeq. During library preparation, unique molecular identifiers were attached to individual cDNA molecules so that TCRs could be counted in a quantitative, reproducible way. Per the source publication's procedure: The median number of TCRs per sample was 85,000 to 100,000, ranging from about 20,000 to 690,600. V, J and CDR3 annotation of the TCR reads was performed with the Decombinator software suite. For PS versus PT1 abundance plots, all samples were subsampled to the same number of TCRs (28,000). Expanded TCRs were defined as absent before sensitization and observed at least eight times at the 2-week time point. TCRdb reprocessed the public reads (quality trimming at Q25 with fastp, clone calling with MiXCR) and kept in-frame beta chains. Identical CDR3 protein sequences are pooled into one entry, listed with their most common genes and DNA. Here the V and J calls rest on TCRdb's processing, not on the authors' analysis. The sample table shows 110,000 to 150,000 distinct CDR3 sequences, and over 3.5% are seen once. 1.3% to 1.5% of the sample belongs to the ten largest clones.

This clonotype was sampled from a female donor in good health.

The nucleotide sequence is TGTGCCAGCAGGGGGACGGACAAAAACACTGAAGCTTTCTTT. The translation is CASRGTDKNTEAFF. The V and J genes are TRBV5-4 and TRBJ1-1; tentative D gene TRBD1, with 5 bases matching. Including cysteine and phenylalanine, the CDR3 has 14 amino acids. The entry retains the CDR3 DNA only, 42 bases that are in frame from base 1. The germline V gene (reference sequence) yields SGHNT for CDR1 and YYREEE for CDR2. At the junction V is shortened by 5 bases and J by 2 bases, with 13 bases in between. With the portions outside the CDR3 filled from the reference TRBV5-4 and TRBJ1-1 genes, the complete variable region becomes ETGVTQSPTHLIKTRGQQVTLRCSSQSGHNTVSWYQQALGQGPQFIFQYYREEENGRGNFPPRFSGLQFPNYSSELNVNALELDDSALYLCASRGTDKNTEAFFGQGTRLTVV.